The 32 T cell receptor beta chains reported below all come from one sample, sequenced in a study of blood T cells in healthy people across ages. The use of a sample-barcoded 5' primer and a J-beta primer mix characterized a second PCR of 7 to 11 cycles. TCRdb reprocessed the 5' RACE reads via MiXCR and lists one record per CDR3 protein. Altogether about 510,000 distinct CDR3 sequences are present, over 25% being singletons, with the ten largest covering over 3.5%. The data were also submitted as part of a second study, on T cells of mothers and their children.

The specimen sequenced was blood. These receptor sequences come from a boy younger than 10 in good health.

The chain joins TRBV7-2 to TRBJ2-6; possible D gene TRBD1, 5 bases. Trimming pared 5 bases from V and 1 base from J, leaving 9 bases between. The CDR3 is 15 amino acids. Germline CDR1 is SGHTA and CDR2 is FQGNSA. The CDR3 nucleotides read TGTGCCAGCAGCGCACAGGAGTCTGGGGCCAACGTCCTGACTTTC. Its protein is CASSAQESGANVLTF. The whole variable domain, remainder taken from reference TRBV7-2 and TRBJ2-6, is GAGVSQSPSNKVTEKGKDVELRCDPISGHTALYWYRQSLGQGLEFLIYFQGNSAPDKSGLPSDRFSAERTGGSVSTLTIQRTQQEDSAVYLCASSAQESGANVLTFGAGSRLTVL.

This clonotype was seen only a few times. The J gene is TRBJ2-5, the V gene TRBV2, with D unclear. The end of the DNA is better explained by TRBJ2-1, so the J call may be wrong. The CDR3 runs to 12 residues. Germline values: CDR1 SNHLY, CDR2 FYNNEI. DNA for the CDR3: TGTGCCAGCATTGGATTAGCTCATGAGCAGTTCTTC. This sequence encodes CASIGLAHEQFF.

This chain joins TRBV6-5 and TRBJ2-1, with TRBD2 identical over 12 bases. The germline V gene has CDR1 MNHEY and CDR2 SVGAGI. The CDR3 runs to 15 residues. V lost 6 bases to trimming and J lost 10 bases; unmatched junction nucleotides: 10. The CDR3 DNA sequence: TGTGCCAGCAGCACTAGCGGGGGGCCAACTTCAGAGCAGTTCTTC. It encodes CASSTSGGPTSEQFF.

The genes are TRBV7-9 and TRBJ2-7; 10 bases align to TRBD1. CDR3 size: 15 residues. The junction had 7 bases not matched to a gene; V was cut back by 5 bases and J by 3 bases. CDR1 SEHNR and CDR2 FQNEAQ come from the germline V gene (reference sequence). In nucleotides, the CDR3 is TGTGCCAGCAGCCGCCCCGGGACAGGGGTCTACGAGCAGTACTTC. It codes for CASSRPGTGVYEQYF. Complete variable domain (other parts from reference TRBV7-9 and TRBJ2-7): DTGVSQNPRHKITKRGQNVTFRCDPISEHNRLYWYRQTLGQGPEFLTYFQNEAQLEKSRLLSDRFSAERPKGSFSTLEIQRTEQGDSAMYLCASSRPGTGVYEQYFGPGTRLTVT.

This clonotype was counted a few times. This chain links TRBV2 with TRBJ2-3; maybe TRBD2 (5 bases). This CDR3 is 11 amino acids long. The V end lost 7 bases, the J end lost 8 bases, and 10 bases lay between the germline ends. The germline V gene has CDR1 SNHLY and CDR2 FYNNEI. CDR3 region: CASNEAGTQYF. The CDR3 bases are TGTGCCAGCAACGAGGCGGGTACGCAGTATTTT.

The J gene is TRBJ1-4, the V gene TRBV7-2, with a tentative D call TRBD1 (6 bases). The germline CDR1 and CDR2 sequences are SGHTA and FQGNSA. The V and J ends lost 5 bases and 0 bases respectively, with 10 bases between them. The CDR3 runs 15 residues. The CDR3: CASSQRQATNEKLFF. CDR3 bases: TGTGCCAGCAGCCAGCGACAGGCAACTAATGAAAAACTGTTTTTT.

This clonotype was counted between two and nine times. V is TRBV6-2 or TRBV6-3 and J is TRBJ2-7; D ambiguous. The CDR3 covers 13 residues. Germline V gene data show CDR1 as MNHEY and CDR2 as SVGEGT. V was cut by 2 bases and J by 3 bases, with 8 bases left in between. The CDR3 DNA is TGTGCCAGCAGTTACGAGACAAGCTACGAGCAGTACTTC. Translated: CASSYETSYEQYF.

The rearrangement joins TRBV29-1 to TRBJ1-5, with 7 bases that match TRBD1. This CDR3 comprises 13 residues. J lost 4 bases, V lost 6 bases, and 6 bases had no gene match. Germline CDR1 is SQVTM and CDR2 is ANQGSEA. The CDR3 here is CSVLAGGNQPQHF. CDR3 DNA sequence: TGCAGCGTCTTGGCAGGGGGGAATCAGCCCCAGCATTTT.

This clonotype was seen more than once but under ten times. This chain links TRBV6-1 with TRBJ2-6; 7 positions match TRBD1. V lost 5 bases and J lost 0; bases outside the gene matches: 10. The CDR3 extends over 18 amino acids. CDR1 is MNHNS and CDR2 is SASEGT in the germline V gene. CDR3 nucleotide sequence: TGTGCCAGCAGTCTCCTTACAGGGGCGGTCTCTGGGGCCAACGTCCTGACTTTC. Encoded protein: CASSLLTGAVSGANVLTF.

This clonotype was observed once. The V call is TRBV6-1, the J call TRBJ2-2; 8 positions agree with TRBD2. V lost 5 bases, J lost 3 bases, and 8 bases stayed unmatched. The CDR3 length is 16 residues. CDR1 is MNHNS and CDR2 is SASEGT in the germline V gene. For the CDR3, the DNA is TGTGCCAGCAGTCCCACGGGAGGGTTTTACACCGGGGAGCTGTTTTTT. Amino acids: CASSPTGGFYTGELFF.

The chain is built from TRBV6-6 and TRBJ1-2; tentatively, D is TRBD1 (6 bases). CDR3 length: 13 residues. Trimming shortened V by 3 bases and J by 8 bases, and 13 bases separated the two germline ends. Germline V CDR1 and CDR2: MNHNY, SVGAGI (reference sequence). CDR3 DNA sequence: TGTGCCAGCAGTTATGGGGGCGCGGGGGGCTACACCTTC. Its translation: CASSYGGAGGYTF.

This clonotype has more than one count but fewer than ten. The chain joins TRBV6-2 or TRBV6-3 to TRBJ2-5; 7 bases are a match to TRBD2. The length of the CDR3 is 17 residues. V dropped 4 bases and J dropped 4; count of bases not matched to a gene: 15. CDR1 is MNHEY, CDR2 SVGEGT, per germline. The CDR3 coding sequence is TGTGCCAGCAGTTTTGGGGGAGGCGCGGGAGAAACAGAGACCCAGTACTTC. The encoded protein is CASSFGGGAGETETQYF.

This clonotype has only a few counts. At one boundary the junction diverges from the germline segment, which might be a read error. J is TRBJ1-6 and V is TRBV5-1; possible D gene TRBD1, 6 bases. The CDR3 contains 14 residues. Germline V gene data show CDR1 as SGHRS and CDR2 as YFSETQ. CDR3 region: CASSAGADNSPPHF. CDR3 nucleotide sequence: TGCGCCAGCAGTGCAGGGGCCGATAATTCACCCCCCCACTTT.

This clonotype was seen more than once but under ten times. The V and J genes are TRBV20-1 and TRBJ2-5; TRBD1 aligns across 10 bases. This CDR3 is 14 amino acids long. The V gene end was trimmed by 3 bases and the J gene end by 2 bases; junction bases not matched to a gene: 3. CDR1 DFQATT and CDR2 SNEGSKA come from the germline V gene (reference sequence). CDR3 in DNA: TGCAGTGCTAGGGGGGACAGGGGTCAAGAGACCCAGTACTTC. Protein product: CSARGDRGQETQYF.

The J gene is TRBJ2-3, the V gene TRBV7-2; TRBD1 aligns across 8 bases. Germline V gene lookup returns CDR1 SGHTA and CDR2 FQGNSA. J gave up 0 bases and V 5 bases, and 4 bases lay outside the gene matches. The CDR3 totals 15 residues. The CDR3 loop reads CASSENRGSTDTQYF. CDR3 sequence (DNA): TGTGCCAGCAGCGAGAACAGGGGGAGCACAGATACGCAGTATTTT.

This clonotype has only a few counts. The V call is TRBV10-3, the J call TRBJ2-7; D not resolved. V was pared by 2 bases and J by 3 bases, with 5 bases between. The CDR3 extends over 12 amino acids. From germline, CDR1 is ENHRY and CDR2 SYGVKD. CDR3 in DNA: TGTGCCATCAGTGAGGCTGACTACGAGCAGTACTTC. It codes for CAISEADYEQYF.

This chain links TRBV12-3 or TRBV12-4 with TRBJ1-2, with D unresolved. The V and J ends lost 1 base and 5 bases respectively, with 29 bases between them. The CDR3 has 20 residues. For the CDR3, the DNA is TGTGCCAGCAGTTTAGGCCGCCGCGGACTCCGACGACTCTTTCCTTATGGCTACACCTTC. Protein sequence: CASSLGRRGLRRLFPYGYTF.

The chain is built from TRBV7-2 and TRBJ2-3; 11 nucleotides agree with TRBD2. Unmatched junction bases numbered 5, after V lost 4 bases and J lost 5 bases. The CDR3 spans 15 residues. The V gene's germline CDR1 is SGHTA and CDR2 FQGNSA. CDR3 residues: CASSSLAGGLDTQYF. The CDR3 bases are TGTGCCAGCAGCTCCCTAGCGGGAGGCCTAGATACGCAGTATTTT.

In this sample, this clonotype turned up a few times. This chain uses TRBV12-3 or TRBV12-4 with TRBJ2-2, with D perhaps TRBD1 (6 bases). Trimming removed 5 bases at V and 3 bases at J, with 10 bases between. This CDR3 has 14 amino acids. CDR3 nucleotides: TGTGCCAGCAGTCGAAACAGGGACACCGGGGAGCTGTTTTTT. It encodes CASSRNRDTGELFF.

CDR3 coding DNA: TGCGCCAGCAGCCCTAGCGGGAGGTACAATGAGCAGTTCTTC. Amino acid sequence: CASSPSGRYNEQFF. The chain carries TRBV5-1 and TRBJ2-1; TRBD2 matches 11 bases. With V trimmed by 4 bases and J by 4 bases, 1 base remained unmatched. CDR1 and CDR2 (germline): SGHRS, YFSETQ. The CDR3 extends over 14 amino acids.

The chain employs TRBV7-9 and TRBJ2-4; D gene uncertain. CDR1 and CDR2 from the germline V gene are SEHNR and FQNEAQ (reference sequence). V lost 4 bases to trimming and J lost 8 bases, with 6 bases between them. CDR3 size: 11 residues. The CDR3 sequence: CASSSTDIQYF. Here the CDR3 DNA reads TGTGCCAGCAGCTCAACGGACATTCAGTACTTC.

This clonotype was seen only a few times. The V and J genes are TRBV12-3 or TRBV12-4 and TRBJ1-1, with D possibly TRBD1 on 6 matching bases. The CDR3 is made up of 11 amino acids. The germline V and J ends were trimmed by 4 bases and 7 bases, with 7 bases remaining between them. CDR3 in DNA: TGTGCCAGCAGTTCCAGGGGTGAAGCTTTCTTT. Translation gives CASSSRGEAFF.

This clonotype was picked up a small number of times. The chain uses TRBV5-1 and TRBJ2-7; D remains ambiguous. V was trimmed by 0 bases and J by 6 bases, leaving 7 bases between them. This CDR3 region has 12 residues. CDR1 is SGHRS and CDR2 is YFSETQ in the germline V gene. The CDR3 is CASSLAVGEQYF. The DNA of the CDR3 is TGCGCCAGCAGCTTGGCCGTCGGCGAGCAGTACTTC. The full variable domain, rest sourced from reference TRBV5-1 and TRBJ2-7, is KAGVTQTPRYLIKTRGQQVTLSCSPISGHRSVSWYQQTPGQGLQFLFEYFSETQRNKGNFPGRFSGRQFSNSRSEMNVSTLELGDSALYLCASSLAVGEQYFGPGTRLTVT.

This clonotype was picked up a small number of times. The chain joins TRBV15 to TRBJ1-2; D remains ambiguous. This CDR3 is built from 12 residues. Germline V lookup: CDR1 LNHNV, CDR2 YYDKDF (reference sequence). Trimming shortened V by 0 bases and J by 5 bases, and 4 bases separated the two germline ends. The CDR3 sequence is CATSRDQYGYTF. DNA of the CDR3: TGTGCCACCAGCAGAGATCAGTATGGCTACACCTTC.

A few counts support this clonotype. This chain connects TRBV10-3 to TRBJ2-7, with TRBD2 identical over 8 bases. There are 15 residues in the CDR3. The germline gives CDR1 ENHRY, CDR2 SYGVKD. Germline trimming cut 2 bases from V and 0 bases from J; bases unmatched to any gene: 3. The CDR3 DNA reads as TGTGCCATCAGTGAGCAGGGACTAGGCTCCTACGAGCAGTACTTC. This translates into CAISEQGLGSYEQYF.

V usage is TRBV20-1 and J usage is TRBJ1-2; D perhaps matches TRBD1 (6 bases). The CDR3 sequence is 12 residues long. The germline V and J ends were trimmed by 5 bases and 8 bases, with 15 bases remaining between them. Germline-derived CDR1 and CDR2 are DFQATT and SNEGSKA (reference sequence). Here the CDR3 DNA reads TGCAGTGCTTTCGGACAGATGTCAGGCTACACCTTC. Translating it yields CSAFGQMSGYTF.

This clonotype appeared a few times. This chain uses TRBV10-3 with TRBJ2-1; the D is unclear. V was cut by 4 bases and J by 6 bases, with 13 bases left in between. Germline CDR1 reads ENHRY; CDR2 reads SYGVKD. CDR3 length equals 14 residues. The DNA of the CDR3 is TGTGCCATCAGTGGTGCAACTGGTGGCAATGAGCAGTTCTTC. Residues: CAISGATGGNEQFF.

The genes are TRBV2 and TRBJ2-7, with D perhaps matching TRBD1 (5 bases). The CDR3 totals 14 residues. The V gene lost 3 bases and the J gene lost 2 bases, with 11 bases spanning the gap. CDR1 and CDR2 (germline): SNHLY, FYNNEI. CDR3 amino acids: CASSERTIAYEQYF. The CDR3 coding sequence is TGTGCCAGCAGTGAGAGGACAATTGCCTACGAGCAGTACTTC.

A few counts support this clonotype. The CDR3 spells CASSVGLAGANEQFF. As DNA, the CDR3 is TGTGCCAGCAGCGTAGGACTAGCGGGAGCCAATGAGCAGTTCTTC. The chain carries TRBV2 and TRBJ2-5; 13 bases are a match to TRBD2. The DNA end lines up better with TRBJ2-1; the J call may be wrong. The germline V gene encodes CDR1 SNHLY and CDR2 FYNNEI. This CDR3 region has 15 residues.

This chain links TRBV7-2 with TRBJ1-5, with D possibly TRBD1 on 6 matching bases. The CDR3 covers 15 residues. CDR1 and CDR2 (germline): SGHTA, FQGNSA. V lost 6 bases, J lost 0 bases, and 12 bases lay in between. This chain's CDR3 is CASRWTDPSNQPQHF. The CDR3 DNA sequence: TGTGCCAGCAGGTGGACAGACCCTAGCAATCAGCCCCAGCATTTT.

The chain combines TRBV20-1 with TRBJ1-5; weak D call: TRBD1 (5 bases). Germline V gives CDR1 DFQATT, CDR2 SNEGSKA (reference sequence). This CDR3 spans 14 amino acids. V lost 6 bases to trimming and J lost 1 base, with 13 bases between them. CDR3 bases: TGCAGTGCCCTTAGGGGCAGGAGCAATCAGCCCCAGCATTTT. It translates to CSALRGRSNQPQHF.

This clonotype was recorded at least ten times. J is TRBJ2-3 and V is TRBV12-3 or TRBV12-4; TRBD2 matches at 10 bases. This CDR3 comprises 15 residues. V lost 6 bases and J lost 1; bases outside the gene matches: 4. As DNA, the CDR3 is TGTGCCAGCAGCACCGGGACTAGCGGCACAGATACGCAGTATTTT. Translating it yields CASSTGTSGTDTQYF.